This T cell receptor (beta chain) is drawn from a study of blood T cell repertoires in COVID-19. Germline V lookup: CDR1 SGHDT, CDR2 YYEEEE. With 6 bases clipped from V and 7 bases from J, the junction kept 12 bases outside the gene matches. The length of the CDR3 is 15 residues. This clone showed up just once. Using immunoSEQ multiplex PCR, the repertoire was profiled, and TCRdb retains in-frame clones only, with some absent. The sample yields some 230,000 clones, approximately 84% seen once. The origin of this receptor is a middle-aged man who had recovered from COVID-19. The material sequenced was PBMCs or T cells enriched from blood (not recorded which). The chain has TRBV5-6 and TRBJ1-2; 10 nucleotides align to TRBD1. The CDR3 DNA sequence: TGTGCCAGCACCCCTTCCGGGACAGGGGCCTCTGGCTACACCTTC. Its protein product is CASTPSGTGASGYTF.